A selection of T cell receptor beta chains follows, all from one sample in a study of T-cell reconstitution after alpha-beta-depleted transplantation in children. TCRdb itself ran the PCR reads through MiXCR, one entry per CDR3 protein. The sample consists of a few hundred thousand distinct CDR3 sequences, about a quarter of them appearing once. Source: PBMCs, taken before TCRalphabeta/CD19-depleted stem cell transplant. These receptors all stem from a boy under three years old with Wiskott-Aldrich syndrome, due to receive a stem cell transplant. Both conserved end residues are part of each CDR3. The size field is filled for only some rows; it gives once, few, many or a size class.

v_gene,j_gene,len,abundance,CDR3aa
TRBV3-1,TRBJ2-1,14,-,CASSSTGPYNEQFF
TRBV12-3/TRBV12-4,TRBJ2-1,14,few,CASRPVFGVSEQFF
TRBV20-1,TRBJ1-1,11,-,CSARRESEAFF
TRBV20-1,TRBJ2-1,14,-,CSATPGLVFHEQFF
TRBV12-3/TRBV12-4,TRBJ2-7,14,many,CASSLGTGAYEQYF
TRBV11-1,TRBJ2-4,17,-,CASNKWEGLMSQNIQYF
TRBV12-3/TRBV12-4,TRBJ2-3,17,few,CASSQELGQGATDTQYF
TRBV20-1,TRBJ2-3,13,few,CSALRSRADTQYF
TRBV12-3/TRBV12-4,TRBJ2-5,15,-,CASSSTSGQKETQYF
TRBV20-1,TRBJ2-1,11,few,CSGSRTNEQFF
TRBV5-1,TRBJ2-5,14,-,CASSPGLAVETQYF
TRBV7-9,TRBJ1-5,16,-,CASSLGAGGARQPQHF
TRBV6-2/TRBV6-3,TRBJ2-7,20,-,CASSSHPPGLAGRSSYEQYF
TRBV12-3/TRBV12-4,TRBJ2-1,14,few,CASSPGGLHNEQFF
TRBV6-6,TRBJ1-1,11,-,CASMMNTEAFF
TRBV10-3,TRBJ2-1,13,once,CAILATDHNEQFF
TRBV5-5,TRBJ1-1,15,few,CASSFRTLMNTEAFF
TRBV12-5,TRBJ2-1,17,few,CASGLDPAGTTPNEQFF
TRBV20-1,TRBJ2-5,15,few,CSASPTSGRAETQYF
TRBV18,TRBJ2-7,14,few,CASSQDGRHYEQYF
TRBV5-1,TRBJ2-1,14,-,CASSLVGTAHEQFF
TRBV10-3,TRBJ2-2,13,-,CAILSQGTGELFF
TRBV20-1,TRBJ1-5,16,-,CSASHPRSFSNQPQHF
TRBV4-1,TRBJ2-5,16,few,CASSQGGPGVQETQYF
TRBV5-1,TRBJ1-1,14,few,CASSTDSMNTEAFF
TRBV20-1,TRBJ2-1,14,few,CSASPLSSYNEQFF
TRBV19,TRBJ2-5,16,-,CASTKGASGGQETQYF
TRBV27,TRBJ2-6,17,few,CASSMRQGSSGANVLTF
TRBV5-1,TRBJ2-5,14,-,CASSREEPQETQYF
TRBV5-1,TRBJ2-3,15,few,CASSDQPLDTDTQYF
TRBV30,TRBJ1-1,13,-,CAWREYRETEAFF
TRBV20-1,TRBJ1-4,15,-,CSASGPRGGYEKLFF
TRBV20-1,TRBJ2-1,18,-,CSARDRRASGRISNEQFF
TRBV19,TRBJ1-5,13,-,CASTQGANQPQHF
TRBV5-1,TRBJ2-1,16,-,CASSLEPGSGYNEQFF
TRBV6-5,TRBJ1-1,16,few,CASSYSDRPMNTEAFF
TRBV20-1,TRBJ2-5,15,few,CSARARVSRRETQYF
TRBV5-1,TRBJ2-7,17,few,CASSLAPGQGRPYEQYF
TRBV6-5,TRBJ2-1,15,few,CASSYYWANGTRGFF
TRBV9,TRBJ2-1,16,-,CASSINRGSSYNEQFF
TRBV12-3/TRBV12-4,TRBJ2-3,14,few,CASSLAVYTDTQYF
TRBV12-3/TRBV12-4,TRBJ2-5,13,-,CASSTDRGATQYF
TRBV6-2/TRBV6-3,TRBJ2-7,15,-,CASRVGGIGTYEQYF
TRBV20-1,TRBJ2-3,13,-,CSARGLVPDTQYF
TRBV4-1,TRBJ2-6,17,-,CASSQQSRLAGANVLTF
TRBV19,TRBJ2-2,14,-,CASNPGTGTGELFF
TRBV7-2,TRBJ2-7,16,-,CASSSGLAGGSNEQYF
TRBV5-1,TRBJ2-7,16,-,CASSSFGQAISYEQYF
TRBV2,TRBJ2-1,18,few,CASSEALLASGSYNEQFF
TRBV20-1,TRBJ2-7,14,once,CSASTGTSSYEQYF
TRBV5-1,TRBJ2-3,15,few,CASSLEAGMRDTQYF
TRBV7-2,TRBJ2-1,15,-,CASSHSGPTYNEQFF
TRBV12-3/TRBV12-4,TRBJ1-1,13,-,CASSFRMNTEAFF
TRBV5-1,TRBJ1-5,16,many,CASSLALRLRRQPQHF
TRBV5-1,TRBJ2-7,13,few,CASSPRPGYEQYF
TRBV7-6,TRBJ1-2,16,-,CASSPSAGTGFYGYTF
TRBV29-1,TRBJ1-2,14,-,CSVEPAGANYGYTF